The rows below give T cell receptor beta chains drawn from one sample of a study of shared T cell receptors in the human thymus. TCRdb keeps only in-frame clones here, not all; method: immunoSEQ multiplex PCR. The data hold about 660,000 clones, with approximately 90% observed a single time. This same sample was also taken into another study, of human thymus T cells.

The sequenced sample consisted of thymocytes. These receptors originate from a boy younger than two with a congenital heart defect. Both conserved end residues are part of each CDR3. D genes are given only for firm matches. Expanded clones get a size class; other rows say once, few or many, or leave the size out.

clone_size | j_call | v_call | d_call | cdr3_nt | cdr3_aa
. | TRBJ2-3 | TRBV15 | TRBD2 | TGTGCCACCAGCAGAGAGTGGCTAGCGGTCAATACGCAGTATTTT | CATSREWLAVNTQYF
. | TRBJ2-1 | TRBV4-1 | TRBD2 | TGCGCCAGCAGCCAAGCTGCCCGGGAGGGGGAGCAGTTCTTC | CASSQAAREGEQFF
once | TRBJ2-5 | TRBV7-9 | . | TGTGCCAGCAGCTTAGGGAGGGCGCGATACTCCCTGGAGACCCAGTACTTC | CASSLGRARYSLETQYF
. | TRBJ2-1 | TRBV5-8 | TRBD2 | TGTGCCAGCAGTCCAGGGGGGACTAGCGGGAGAAGCTCCTACAATGAGCAGTTCTTC | CASSPGGTSGRSSYNEQFF
once | TRBJ1-5 | TRBV19 | TRBD1 | TGTGCCAGTAGTATTCGGGCCGGACAGGCCATTCACAATCAGCCCCAGCATTTT | CASSIRAGQAIHNQPQHF
. | TRBJ2-2 | TRBV9 | TRBD1 | TGTGCCAGCAGCGATGAGGTACAGGGGGCTAGTACCGGGGAGCTGTTTTTT | CASSDEVQGASTGELFF
few | TRBJ2-1 | TRBV7-2 | . | TGTGCCAGCAGTCTAGACAGCAGGGAGCAGTTCTTC | CASSLDSREQFF
. | TRBJ2-1 | TRBV6-1 | TRBD2 | TGTGCCAGCAGTGAAGCGGGCGGGAGAACTGGGAATGAGCAGTTCTTC | CASSEAGGRTGNEQFF
. | TRBJ2-7 | TRBV27 | . | TGTGCCAGCAGTTTATCGTCTAACTACGAGCAGTACTTC | CASSLSSNYEQYF
. | TRBJ2-3 | TRBV5-4 | TRBD2 | TGTGCCAGCAGCATGAGTACGGGACTAGCGGGAAAAGATACGAAGTATTTT | CASSMSTGLAGKDTKYF
. | TRBJ2-4 | TRBV29-1 | . | TGCAGCGATATACCGCGGGGGCTTGGGGACATTCAGTACTTC | CSDIPRGLGDIQYF
. | TRBJ2-7 | TRBV4-1 | TRBD1 | TGCGCCAGCAGCCAAGAGGACCTGAGCGTAGGGTTCAGGGGGGAGCAGTACTTC | CASSQEDLSVGFRGEQYF
. | TRBJ2-1 | TRBV27 | TRBD2 | TGTGCCAGCAGTTTACGGGGGCGGGAGGGTGAGCAGTTCTTC | CASSLRGREGEQFF
few | TRBJ2-7 | TRBV5-6 | TRBD1 | TGTGCCAGCAGACTCTACAGGGGGCACTACGAGCAGTACTTC | CASRLYRGHYEQYF
. | TRBJ1-4 | TRBV27 | TRBD1 | TGTGCCAGCAGTTTATCTATGGACAGGGAGGACCCTAATGAAAAACTGTTTTTT | CASSLSMDREDPNEKLFF
. | TRBJ1-1 | TRBV27 | . | TGTGCCAGCAGTTTGGGGGGAGGTACTGAAGCTTTCTTT | CASSLGGGTEAFF
. | TRBJ2-7 | TRBV6-1 | . | TGTGCCAGCAGTGAAGCGGGTTCAGGTCTCTACGAGCAGTACTTC | CASSEAGSGLYEQYF
. | TRBJ2-3 | TRBV14 | TRBD2 | TGTGCCAGCAGCCAAGAGGGGTTGCGGCGGGAGGACGAGCACACAGATACGCAGTATTTT | CASSQEGLRREDEHTDTQYF
. | TRBJ2-1 | TRBV7-2 | . | TGTGCCAGCAGCCCCCTTCCCCGGGAGAGGGAGAATGAGCAGTTCTTC | CASSPLPRERENEQFF
once | TRBJ1-1 | TRBV19 | . | TGTGCCATAAAACTCCGGGACACCTTACACACTGAAGCTTTCTTT | CAIKLRDTLHTEAFF
. | TRBJ2-1 | TRBV9 | TRBD2 | TGTGCCAGCAGCGTAGCTCGCCGGACTAGCGGCCACAATGAGCAGTTCTTC | CASSVARRTSGHNEQFF
. | TRBJ2-5 | TRBV5-1 | . | TGCGCCAGCGGCAGGGGCGGGAGCCCCCAAGAGACCCAGTACTTC | CASGRGGSPQETQYF
. | TRBJ2-7 | TRBV5-1 | . | TGCGCCAGCACCCTTGCCGGGAGCTACGAGCAGTACTTC | CASTLAGSYEQYF
. | TRBJ2-1 | TRBV5-1 | TRBD2 | TGCGCCAGCAGCTCGCCTAGCGGGAGGGTAGGGAATGAGCAGTTCTTC | CASSSPSGRVGNEQFF
once | TRBJ2-5 | TRBV5-6 | . | TGTGCCAGCAGCTTGGGGCCACAGATATTCCAAGAGACCCAGTACTTC | CASSLGPQIFQETQYF
. | TRBJ2-1 | TRBV4-2 | . | TGTGCCAGCAGCCAAGGAGGAGCTTCCCCGAGGGAGCAGTTCTTC | CASSQGGASPREQFF
. | TRBJ2-5 | TRBV9 | TRBD2 | TGTGCCAGCAGCACTCGGGGGACTATAGAGACCCAGTACTTC | CASSTRGTIETQYF
. | TRBJ2-2 | TRBV19 | TRBD2 | TGTGCCAGTAGTTGCGGGGGCACCGGGGAGCTGTTTTTT | CASSCGGTGELFF
. | TRBJ1-1 | TRBV27 | . | TGTGCCAGCAGTTTAAGTCGGGGAGGGGACACTGAAGCTTTCTTT | CASSLSRGGDTEAFF
. | TRBJ2-3 | TRBV27 | TRBD2 | TGTGCCAGCAGTTCCGAGATGGGACTACCTTTCACAGATACGCAGTATTTT | CASSSEMGLPFTDTQYF